This T cell receptor (beta chain) emerged from a study of cytomegalovirus exposure and HLA in healthy donors. Findings and limits, study-wide: The study listed 164 cytomegalovirus-associated TCR beta chains.

Germline V gives CDR1 SGHRS, CDR2 YFSETQ. This CDR3 contains 16 residues. The V end was cut by 0 bases, the J end by 1 base, with 13 bases between. Using immunoSEQ multiplex PCR, the repertoire was profiled, and TCRdb retains in-frame clones only, with some absent. The data show a few hundred thousand clones, 86% seen once. Comments on this clone: Its antigen is not identified.

The clonotype was recovered from a woman younger than 35 in good health and CMV-seronegative. Sequencing input: PBMCs. The chain recombines TRBV5-1 with TRBJ1-2; perhaps TRBD1 as D (6 bases). DNA for the CDR3: TGCGCCAGCAGCTTGGCGTCAGGGGCGAATAACTATGGCTACACCTTC. Protein: CASSLASGANNYGYTF.